The 10 T cell receptor beta chains below come from one sample, sequenced in a study of blood T cell repertoires in COVID-19. This table comes from immunoSEQ multiplex PCR, and its TCRdb copy is limited to in-frame clones, with some not included. This repertoire shows roughly 170,000 clones, about 87% found once; its top ten account for around a quarter. Sequenced input: peripheral blood. These receptors were taken from a man between 60 and 75 years old with acute or convalescent COVID-19.

V usage is TRBV11-3 and J usage is TRBJ2-7; TRBD2 might be the D (5 bases). The length of the CDR3 is 15 residues. V was clipped by 5 bases and J by 2 bases, with 16 bases between them. Germline CDR1 SGHNT, CDR2 YENEEA. CDR3: CASSRGPAAAYEQYF. In nucleotides, the CDR3 is TGTGCCAGCAGCCGAGGACCAGCGGCGGCCTACGAGCAGTACTTC.

This rearrangement joins TRBV11-2 to TRBJ1-1; 9 nucleotides match TRBD1. Germline CDR1 and CDR2: SGHAT and FQNNGV. The J segment lost 5 bases and the V segment lost 0 bases, leaving 4 bases of the junction unmatched. This CDR3 comprises 15 residues. DNA for the CDR3: TGTGCCAGCAGCTTAGAGGGGACAGGGTGGACTGAAGCTTTCTTT. Translated, it gives CASSLEGTGWTEAFF.

The chain combines TRBV24-1 with TRBJ1-2, with D hard to call. The CDR3 is 14 amino acids. V dropped 1 base and J dropped 4 bases, with 9 bases sitting between them. The germline V gene encodes CDR1 KGHDR and CDR2 SFDVKD. The CDR3 reads CATSDFNSFYGYTF. The CDR3 DNA sequence: TGTGCCACCAGTGATTTTAACAGCTTCTATGGCTACACCTTC.

CDR3 sequence reads: CSASRGQANQPQHF. The CDR3 DNA reads TGCAGTGCTAGTCGGGGACAGGCCAATCAGCCCCAGCATTTT. The chain links TRBV20-1 to TRBJ1-5; 8 bases match TRBD1. J was trimmed by 3 bases and V by 3 bases; bases with no gene match: 4. The CDR3 runs to 14 residues. Germline V gene data show CDR1 as DFQATT and CDR2 as SNEGSKA (reference sequence).

V usage is TRBV19 and J usage is TRBJ2-5; 7 bases match TRBD2. Germline V CDR1 and CDR2: LNHDA, SQIVND (reference sequence). This CDR3 is built from 15 residues. Trimming cost V 1 base and J 4 bases; bases outside gene matches: 6. The CDR3 DNA reads TGTGCCAGTAGTATAGGGGAGGGGCTAGTAGAGACCCAGTACTTC. Its protein is CASSIGEGLVETQYF.

This chain joins TRBV3-1 (or the pseudogene TRBV3-2) and TRBJ2-7; the D gene is possibly TRBD1 (5 bases). The germline CDR1 and CDR2 sequences are LGHDT and YNNKEL (reference sequence). The CDR3 is 15 amino acids. V was pared by 5 bases and J by 3 bases, with 17 bases between. The CDR3 region is CASSWTRYSDYEQYF. The CDR3 nucleotides read TGTGCCAGCAGCTGGACAAGGTACAGCGACTACGAGCAGTACTTC.

V usage is TRBV5-5 and J usage is TRBJ1-2; D may be TRBD1 (6 bases). CDR1 SGHKS and CDR2 YYEKEE come from the germline V gene (reference sequence). The V gene lost 0 bases and the J gene lost 8 bases, with 14 bases spanning the gap. The CDR3 has 14 residues. CDR3 DNA sequence: TGTGCCAGCAGCTTGGCCGTCAGGGGCTGGGGCTACACCTTC. It translates to CASSLAVRGWGYTF. Looking up the rest from reference TRBV5-5 and TRBJ1-2 gives the full variable domain: DAGVTQSPTHLIKTRGQQVTLRCSPISGHKSVSWYQQVLGQGPQFIFQYYEKEERGRGNFPDRFSARQFPNYSSELNVNALLLGDSALYLCASSLAVRGWGYTFGSGTRLTVV.

The genes are TRBV12-3 or TRBV12-4 and TRBJ2-1; D possibly corresponds to TRBD1 (6 bases). This CDR3 contains 12 residues. Trimming removed 4 bases from V and 9 bases from J, with 10 bases in between. The CDR3: CASSYTGTEQFF. The CDR3 DNA reads as TGTGCCAGCAGTTATACAGGGACTGAGCAGTTCTTC.

This chain connects TRBV11-2 to TRBJ2-1, with 9 bases fitting TRBD2. There are 15 residues in the CDR3. With 5 bases clipped from V and 7 bases from J, the junction kept 9 bases outside the gene matches. Germline CDR1 and CDR2: SGHAT and FQNNGV. CDR3 DNA: TGTGCCAGCAGCCCTTGGGGCGGGAGGGGGAATGAGCAGTTCTTC. Its translation is CASSPWGGRGNEQFF.

This clone was observed a few times. The J gene is TRBJ2-7, the V gene TRBV5-4, with TRBD1 matching over 7 bases. The CDR3 extends over 14 amino acids. J gave up 0 bases and V 4 bases, and 4 bases lay outside the gene matches. The germline V gene has CDR1 SGHNT and CDR2 YYREEE (reference sequence). Here the CDR3 reads CASSRTGFSYEQYF. The CDR3 region has the DNA TGTGCCAGCAGCCGGACAGGTTTCTCCTACGAGCAGTACTTC.